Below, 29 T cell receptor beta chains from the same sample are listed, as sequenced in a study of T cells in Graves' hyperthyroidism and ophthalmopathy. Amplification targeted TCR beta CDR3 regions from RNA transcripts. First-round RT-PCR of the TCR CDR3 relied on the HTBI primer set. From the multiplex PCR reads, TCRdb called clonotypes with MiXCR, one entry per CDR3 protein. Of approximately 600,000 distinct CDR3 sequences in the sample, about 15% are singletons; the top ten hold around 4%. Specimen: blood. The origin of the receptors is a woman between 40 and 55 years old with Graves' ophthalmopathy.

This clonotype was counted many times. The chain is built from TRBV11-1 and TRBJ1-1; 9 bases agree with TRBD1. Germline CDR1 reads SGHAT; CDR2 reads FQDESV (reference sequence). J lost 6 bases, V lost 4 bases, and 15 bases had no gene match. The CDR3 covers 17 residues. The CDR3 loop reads CASSYRTGGPRDAEAFF. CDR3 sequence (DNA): TGTGCCAGCAGCTATAGAACAGGGGGCCCTCGGGACGCTGAAGCTTTCTTT.

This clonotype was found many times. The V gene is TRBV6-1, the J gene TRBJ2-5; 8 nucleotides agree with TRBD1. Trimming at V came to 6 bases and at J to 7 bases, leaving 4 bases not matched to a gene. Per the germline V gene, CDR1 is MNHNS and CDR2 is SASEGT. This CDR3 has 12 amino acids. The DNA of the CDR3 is TGTGCCAGCAGGCAACAGGGGGGGACCCAGTACTTC. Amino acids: CASRQQGGTQYF.

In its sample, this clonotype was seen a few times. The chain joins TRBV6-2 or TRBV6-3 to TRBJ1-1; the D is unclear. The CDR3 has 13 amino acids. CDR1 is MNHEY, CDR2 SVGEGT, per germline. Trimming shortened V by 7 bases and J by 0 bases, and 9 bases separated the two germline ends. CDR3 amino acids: CASITPMNTEAFF. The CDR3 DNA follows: TGTGCCAGCATCACACCCATGAACACTGAAGCTTTCTTT.

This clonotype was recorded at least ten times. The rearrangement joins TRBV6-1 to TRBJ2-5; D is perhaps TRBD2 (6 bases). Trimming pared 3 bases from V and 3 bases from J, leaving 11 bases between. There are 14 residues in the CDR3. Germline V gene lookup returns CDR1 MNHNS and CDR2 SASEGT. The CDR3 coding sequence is TGTGCCAGCAGTGACGGACTATTCGAAGAGACCCAGTACTTC. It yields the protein CASSDGLFEETQYF.

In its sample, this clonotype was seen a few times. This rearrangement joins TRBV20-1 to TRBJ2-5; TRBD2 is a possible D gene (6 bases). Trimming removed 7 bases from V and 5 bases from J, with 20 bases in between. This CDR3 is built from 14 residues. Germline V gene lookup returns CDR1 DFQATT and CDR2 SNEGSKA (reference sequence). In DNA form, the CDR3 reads TGCAGTGGCGTAACCCGGGACTGGAGTGAGACCCAGTACTTC. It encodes CSGVTRDWSETQYF.

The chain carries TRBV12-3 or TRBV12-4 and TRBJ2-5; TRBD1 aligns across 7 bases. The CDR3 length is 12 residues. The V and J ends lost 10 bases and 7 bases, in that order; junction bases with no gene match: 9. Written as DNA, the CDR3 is TGTGCCACCAGACAGGGCGAAGGGACCCAGTACTTC. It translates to CATRQGEGTQYF.

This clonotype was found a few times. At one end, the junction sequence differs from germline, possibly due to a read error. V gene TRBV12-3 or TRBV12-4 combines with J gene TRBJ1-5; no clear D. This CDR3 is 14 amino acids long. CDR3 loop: CASSLAVSNRPQHF. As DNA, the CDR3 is TGTGCCAGCAGTTTGGCGGTTAGCAATCGGCCCCAGCATTTT.

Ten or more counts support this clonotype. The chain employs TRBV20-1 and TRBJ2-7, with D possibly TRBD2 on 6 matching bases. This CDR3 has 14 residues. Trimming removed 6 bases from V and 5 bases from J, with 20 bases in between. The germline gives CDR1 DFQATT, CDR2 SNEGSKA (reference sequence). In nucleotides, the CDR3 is TGCAGTGCAGAAGATGGGGGAGCGGGCCACGAGCAGTACTTC. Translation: CSAEDGGAGHEQYF.

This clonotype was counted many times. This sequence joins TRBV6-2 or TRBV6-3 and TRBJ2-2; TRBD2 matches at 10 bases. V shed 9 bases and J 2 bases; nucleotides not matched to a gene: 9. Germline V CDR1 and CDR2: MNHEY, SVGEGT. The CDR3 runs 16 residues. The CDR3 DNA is TGTGCCAGTATTAGCGGGAGGCTACAAAACACCGGGGAGCTGTTTTTT. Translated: CASISGRLQNTGELFF.

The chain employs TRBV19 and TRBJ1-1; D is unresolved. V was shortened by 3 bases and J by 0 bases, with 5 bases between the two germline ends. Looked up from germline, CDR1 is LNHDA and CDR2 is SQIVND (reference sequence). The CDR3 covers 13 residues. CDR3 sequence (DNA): TGTGCCAGTAGTATTATTGTGAACACTGAAGCTTTCTTT. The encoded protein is CASSIIVNTEAFF.

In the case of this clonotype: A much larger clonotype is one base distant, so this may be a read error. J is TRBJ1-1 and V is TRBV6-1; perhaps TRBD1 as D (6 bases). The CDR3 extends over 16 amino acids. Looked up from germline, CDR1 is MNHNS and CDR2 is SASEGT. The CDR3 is CAGSETTGWTVTEAFF. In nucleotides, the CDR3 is TGTGCCGGCAGTGAAACAACAGGGTGGACAGTCACTGAAGCTTTCTTT.

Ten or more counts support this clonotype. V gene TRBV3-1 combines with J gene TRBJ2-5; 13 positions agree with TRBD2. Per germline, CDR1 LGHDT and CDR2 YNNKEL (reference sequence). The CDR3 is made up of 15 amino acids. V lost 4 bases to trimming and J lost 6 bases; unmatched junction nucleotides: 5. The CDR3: CASSPLAGGSQTQYF. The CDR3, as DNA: TGTGCCAGCAGCCCACTAGCGGGAGGGAGCCAGACCCAGTACTTC.

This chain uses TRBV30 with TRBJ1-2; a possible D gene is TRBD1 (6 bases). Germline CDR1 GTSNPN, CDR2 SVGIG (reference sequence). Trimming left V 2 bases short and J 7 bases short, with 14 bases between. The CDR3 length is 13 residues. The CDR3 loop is CAWSRDTLFGYTF. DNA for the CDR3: TGTGCCTGGAGTCGGGACACACTCTTTGGCTACACCTTC.

The CDR3 bases are TGTGCCAGCAGTGGAGCCGGGACCCTGAACACTGAAGCTTTCTTT. Its protein is CASSGAGTLNTEAFF. The rearrangement links TRBV9 to TRBJ1-1, with D perhaps TRBD1 (5 bases). The CDR3 loop spans 15 amino acids. Germline V lookup: CDR1 SGDLS, CDR2 YYNGEE. V was trimmed by 5 bases and J by 0 bases, leaving 14 bases between them.

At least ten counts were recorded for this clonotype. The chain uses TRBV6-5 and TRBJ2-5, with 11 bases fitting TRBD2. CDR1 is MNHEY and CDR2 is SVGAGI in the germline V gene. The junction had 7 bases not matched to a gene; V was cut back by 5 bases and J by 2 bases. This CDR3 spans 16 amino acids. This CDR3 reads CASSLTSGSGQETQYF. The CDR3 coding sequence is TGTGCCAGCAGTCTCACTAGCGGGAGCGGGCAAGAGACCCAGTACTTC.

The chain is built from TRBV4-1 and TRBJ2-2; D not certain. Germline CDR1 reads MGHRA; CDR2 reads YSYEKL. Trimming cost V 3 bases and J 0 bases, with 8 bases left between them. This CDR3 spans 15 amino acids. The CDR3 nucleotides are TGCGCCAGCAGCCATGTCTTAGCGAACACCGGGGAGCTGTTTTTT. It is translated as CASSHVLANTGELFF.

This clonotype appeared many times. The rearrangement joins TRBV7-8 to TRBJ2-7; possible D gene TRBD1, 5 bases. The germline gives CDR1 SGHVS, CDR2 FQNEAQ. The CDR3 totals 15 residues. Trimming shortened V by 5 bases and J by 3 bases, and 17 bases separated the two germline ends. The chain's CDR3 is CASSPGQGNRYEQYF. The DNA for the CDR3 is TGTGCCAGCAGCCCAGGGCAGGGTAATCGCTACGAGCAGTACTTC. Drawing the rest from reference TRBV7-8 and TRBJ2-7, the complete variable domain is GAGVSQSPRYKVAKRGQDVALRCDPISGHVSLFWYQQALGQGPEFLTYFQNEAQLDKSGLPSDRFFAERPEGSVSTLKIQRTQQEDSAVYLCASSPGQGNRYEQYFGPGTRLTVT.

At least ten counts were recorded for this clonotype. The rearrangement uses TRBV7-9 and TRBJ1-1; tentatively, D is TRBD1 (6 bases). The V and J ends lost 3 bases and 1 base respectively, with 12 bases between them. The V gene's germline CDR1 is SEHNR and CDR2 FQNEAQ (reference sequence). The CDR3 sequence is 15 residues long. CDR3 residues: CASSLSQGRNTEAFF. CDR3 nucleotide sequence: TGTGCCAGCAGCTTGAGTCAGGGGAGGAACACTGAAGCTTTCTTT.

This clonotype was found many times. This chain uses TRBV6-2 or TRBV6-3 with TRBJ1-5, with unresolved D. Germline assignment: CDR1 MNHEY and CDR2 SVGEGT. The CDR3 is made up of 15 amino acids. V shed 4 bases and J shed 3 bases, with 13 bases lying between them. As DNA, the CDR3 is TGTGCCAGCAGTTCGTTAACTGGGCACAATCAGCCCCAGCATTTT. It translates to CASSSLTGHNQPQHF.

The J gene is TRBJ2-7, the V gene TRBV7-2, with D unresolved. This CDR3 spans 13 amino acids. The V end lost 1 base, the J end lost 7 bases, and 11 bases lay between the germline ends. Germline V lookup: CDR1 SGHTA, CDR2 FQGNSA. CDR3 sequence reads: CASSLGGKGEQYF. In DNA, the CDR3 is TGTGCCAGCAGCTTAGGTGGGAAGGGTGAGCAGTACTTC. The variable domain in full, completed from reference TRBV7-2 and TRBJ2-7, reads GAGVSQSPSNKVTEKGKDVELRCDPISGHTALYWYRQSLGQGLEFLIYFQGNSAPDKSGLPSDRFSAERTGGSVSTLTIQRTQQEDSAVYLCASSLGGKGEQYFGPGTRLTVT.

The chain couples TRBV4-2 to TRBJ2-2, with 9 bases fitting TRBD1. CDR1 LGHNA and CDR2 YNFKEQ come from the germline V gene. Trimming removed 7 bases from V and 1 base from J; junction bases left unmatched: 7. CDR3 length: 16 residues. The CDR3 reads CASTKGGQGNTGELFF. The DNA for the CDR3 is TGTGCCAGCACCAAAGGGGGACAGGGGAACACCGGGGAGCTGTTTTTT.

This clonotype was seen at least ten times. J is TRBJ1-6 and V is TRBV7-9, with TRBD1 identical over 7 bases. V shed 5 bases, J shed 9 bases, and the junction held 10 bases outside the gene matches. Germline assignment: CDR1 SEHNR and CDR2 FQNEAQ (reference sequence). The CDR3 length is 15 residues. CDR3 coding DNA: TGTGCCAGCAGCAACTCAGGGGGTGGAGGTTCACCCCTCCACTTT. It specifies CASSNSGGGGSPLHF.

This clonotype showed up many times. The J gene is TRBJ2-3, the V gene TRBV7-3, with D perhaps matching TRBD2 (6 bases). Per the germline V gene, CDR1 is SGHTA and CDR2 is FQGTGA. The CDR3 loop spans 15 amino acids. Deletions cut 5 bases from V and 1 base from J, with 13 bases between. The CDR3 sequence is CASSKDGGGTDTQYF. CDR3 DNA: TGTGCCAGCAGCAAAGATGGCGGGGGCACAGATACGCAGTATTTT.

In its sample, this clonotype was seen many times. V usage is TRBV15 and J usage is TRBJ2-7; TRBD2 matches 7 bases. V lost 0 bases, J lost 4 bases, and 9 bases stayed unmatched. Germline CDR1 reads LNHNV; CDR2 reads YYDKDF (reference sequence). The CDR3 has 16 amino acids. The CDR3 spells CATSRDLGGSRYEQYF. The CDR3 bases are TGTGCCACCAGCAGAGATTTGGGCGGGAGTAGGTACGAGCAGTACTTC.

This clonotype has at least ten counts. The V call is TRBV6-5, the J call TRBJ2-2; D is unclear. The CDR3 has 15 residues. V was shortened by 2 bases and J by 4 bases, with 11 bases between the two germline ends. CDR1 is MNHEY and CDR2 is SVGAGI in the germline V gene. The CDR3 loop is CASSYKPPATGELFF. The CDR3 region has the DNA TGTGCCAGCAGTTACAAACCACCCGCCACCGGGGAGCTGTTTTTT.

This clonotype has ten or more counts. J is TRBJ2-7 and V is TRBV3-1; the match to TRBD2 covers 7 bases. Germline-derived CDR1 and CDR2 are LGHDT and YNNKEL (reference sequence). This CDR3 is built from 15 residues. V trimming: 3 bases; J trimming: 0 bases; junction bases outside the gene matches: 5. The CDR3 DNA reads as TGTGCCAGCAGCCATGCGGGAGTGGGCTCCTACGAGCAGTACTTC. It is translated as CASSHAGVGSYEQYF.

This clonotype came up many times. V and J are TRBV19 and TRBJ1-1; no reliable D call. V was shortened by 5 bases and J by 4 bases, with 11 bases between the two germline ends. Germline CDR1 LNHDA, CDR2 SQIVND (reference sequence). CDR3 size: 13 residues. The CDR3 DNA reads TGTGCCAGTAGTCCGGAGAGGACCACTGAAGCTTTCTTT. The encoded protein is CASSPERTTEAFF.

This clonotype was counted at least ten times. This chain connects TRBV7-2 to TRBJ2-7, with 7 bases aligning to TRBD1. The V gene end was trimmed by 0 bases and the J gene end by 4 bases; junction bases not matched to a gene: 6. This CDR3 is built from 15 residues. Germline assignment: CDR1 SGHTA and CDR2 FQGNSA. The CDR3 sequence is CASSLASTGTYEQYF. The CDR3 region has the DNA TGTGCCAGCAGCTTAGCGTCGACAGGGACGTACGAGCAGTACTTC.

The CDR3 spells CASSPDGVSGNTIYF. The CDR3 DNA is TGTGCCAGCTCACCCGATGGGGTCTCTGGAAACACCATATATTTT. The chain recombines TRBV18 with TRBJ1-3; no firm D call. Per germline, CDR1 KGHSH and CDR2 LQKENI. V gave up 3 bases and J gave up 0 bases, with 9 bases separating them. The CDR3 runs to 15 residues.